This T cell receptor (beta chain) was sequenced for a study of T-cell memory formation after mild COVID-19 (dated by TCRdb to the early 2020s). Regarding the study in general: Most TCR sequence clusters were specific to one of the two donors. The cohort was made up of two young adult volunteers, one female and one male, who were previously healthy. In a couple of donors, T-cell clones that expanded and contracted after mild COVID-19 were tracked by sequencing TCRalpha and TCRbeta repertoires over time. Broad study findings and their caveats: Only two mild cases were covered in the study, and larger cohorts including severe cases with pre-infection samples were considered necessary. Contracting CD4+ clones were found mainly in CM and EM memory subsets, while CD8+ clones were enriched in EMRA. Some responding clones were detected in pre-infection memory, which suggested that pre-existing cross-reactive memory T cells had joined the SARS-CoV-2 response. Whether the second-wave clones peaking on day 37 were SARS-CoV-2 specific was not confirmed. Clones contracting from day 15 to 85 had balanced CD4/CD8 phenotypes, while a second wave expanding from day 15 to 37 was biased towards CD4+.

For sequencing, an Illumina NovaSeq 6000 was employed. Using 5'RACE with constant-segment primers, TCRalpha and TCRbeta cDNA libraries were constructed, with sample barcodes and unique molecular identifiers added in the process. RNA was extracted from every sample with Trizol reagent. Amplification of the libraries took two PCR steps, and the second step added a second sample barcode plus Illumina TruSeq adapters. The libraries were sequenced on an Illumina NovaSeq using 2 x 150 bp paired-end reads. The authors' analysis ran thus. With migec v1.2.7, reads were demultiplexed and then collapsed into UMI-guided consensus sequences. Using mixcr v2.1.11, UMI consensuses were aligned to TRA and TRB V and J templates and then assembled into clonotypes. Clonotypes were classified as expanded or contracted when called significant by both edgeR and NoisET, with noise models trained on biological replicates. For edgeR calls, the thresholds were a false discovery rate-adjusted p below 0.01 and a log2 fold-change of 1. As an exploratory analysis of dynamics, max-normalized trajectories of the 1000 most abundant clonotypes were examined by PCA with hierarchical clustering. Each responding clone was given a CD4 or CD8 phenotype based on the CD4+ and CD8+ repertoires, which had been sequenced separately. TCRdb reran the public reads through fastp at Q25 and MiXCR, keeping productive beta chains. When rows share a CDR3 protein, they turn into one entry using the most common DNA and genes. None of the V and J calls come from the authors' own analysis; TCRdb made them. Here the sample has about 350,000 distinct CDR3 sequences; 20% to 25% occur a single time. The top ten clones comprise 21% of the sample.

Ficoll-Paque density gradient centrifugation was the method used to isolate PBMCs. Points on this clonotype: What antigen it recognizes has not been identified. It has no much larger one-base neighbor in the sample; base qualities were not kept.

The CDR3 goes from the cysteine to the phenylalanine over 16 residues. Of all the DNA, just the CDR3 is kept, 48 bases in frame from base 1. Based on the germline V gene (reference sequence), the CDR1 and CDR2 sequences are MNHEY and SMNVEV. V is reduced by 0 bases and J by 4 bases, leaving a spacing of 15 bases between them. In this chain, TRBV27 is recombined with TRBJ1-1; 6 matching bases give a weak D call of TRBD1. Sequencing input: PBMCs or a T cell subset sorted from them (not recorded which). The origin of this receptor is a man aged 18 to 29 who had mild COVID-19 (a few samples of this study predate the infection). The sample titles of this study are shuffled in the database, so cell type and time point are left out; the donor was told from shared clones. The DNA reads as follows: TGTGCCAGCAGTTTATCGAATATAGGGGGGGGCACTGAAGCTTTCTTT. Its protein is CASSLSNIGGGTEAFF.